This T cell receptor beta chain stems from a study of T cells after somatic rescue of genetic block. The data were produced by immunoSEQ multiplex PCR, yet TCRdb's version contains in-frame clones alone and is incomplete. In the table there are tens of thousands of clones, about 87% of which are singletons. Germline V gene lookup returns CDR1 PRHDT and CDR2 FYEKMQ (reference sequence). V trimming: 5 bases; J trimming: 4 bases; junction bases outside the gene matches: 8. The CDR3 loop spans 16 amino acids. This chain uses TRBV13 with TRBJ2-3; 11 bases agree with TRBD1. This sequence was found in a woman younger than 35. Sequencing used peripheral blood mononuclear cells (PBMCs). The CDR3 nucleotides are TGTGCCAGCAGCGCCGGGACAGGGGGTAGACCAGATACGCAGTATTTT. Residues: CASSAGTGGRPDTQYF.